The rows below give T cell receptor beta chains drawn from one sample of a study of PD-L1 blockade in urothelial cancer. Libraries were prepared by immunoSEQ multiplex PCR; TCRdb keeps only in-frame clonotypes and omits some of them. The data contain 15,000 to 20,000 clones, around 90% of them seen just once; the ten biggest clones take up about 6.1%. The sequencing used PBMCs, collected around atezolizumab (anti-PD-L1) treatment. The receptors shown here come from a man aged 50-60 years with urothelial cancer. CDR3s include the opening cysteine and the closing phenylalanine or tryptophan. Each record gives: V gene, D gene, clone size, J gene, CDR3 protein, CDR3 DNA. D genes are given only for firm matches. Clone size is shown for a subset of rows, as once, few, many or a class of expanded clone.

v_call: TRBV30; d_call: TRBD2; clone_size: NA; j_call: TRBJ2-2; cdr3_aa: CAWNAGLAGGLRELFF; cdr3_nt: TGTGCCTGGAATGCTGGACTAGCGGGAGGACTTCGGGAGCTGTTTTTT
v_call: TRBV13; d_call: NA; clone_size: NA; j_call: TRBJ2-2; cdr3_aa: CASSPDMVLVTGELFF; cdr3_nt: TGTGCCAGCAGCCCGGACATGGTCTTAGTGACCGGGGAGCTGTTTTTT
v_call: TRBV18; d_call: NA; clone_size: NA; j_call: TRBJ2-1; cdr3_aa: CASSPSPYNEQFF; cdr3_nt: TGTGCCAGCTCACCCAGTCCCTACAATGAGCAGTTCTTC
v_call: TRBV19; d_call: TRBD2; clone_size: NA; j_call: TRBJ2-1; cdr3_aa: CATMTSGVPLFNEQFF; cdr3_nt: TGTGCCACCATGACTAGCGGAGTCCCCCTCTTCAATGAGCAGTTCTTC
v_call: TRBV6-5; d_call: TRBD2; clone_size: NA; j_call: TRBJ2-7; cdr3_aa: CASSYQREGEQYF; cdr3_nt: TGTGCCAGCAGTTACCAGCGGGAGGGTGAGCAGTACTTC
v_call: TRBV30; d_call: NA; clone_size: NA; j_call: TRBJ1-1; cdr3_aa: CAWSRETNTEAFF; cdr3_nt: TGTGCCTGGAGCCGGGAGACAAACACTGAAGCTTTCTTT
v_call: TRBV6-1; d_call: NA; clone_size: NA; j_call: TRBJ1-5; cdr3_aa: CASRNRDQTQPQHF; cdr3_nt: TGTGCCAGCAGGAACCGGGATCAGACCCAGCCCCAGCATTTT
v_call: TRBV28; d_call: TRBD1; clone_size: NA; j_call: TRBJ2-7; cdr3_aa: CASSPDRGHSRYF; cdr3_nt: TGTGCCAGCAGTCCAGACAGGGGGCATTCGCGGTACTTC
v_call: TRBV2; d_call: TRBD1; clone_size: NA; j_call: TRBJ1-5; cdr3_aa: CASSVNRDRGQPQHF; cdr3_nt: TGTGCCAGCAGTGTAAACCGGGACAGGGGGCAGCCCCAGCATTTT
v_call: TRBV9; d_call: NA; clone_size: NA; j_call: TRBJ2-6; cdr3_aa: CASSVQGSGANVLTF; cdr3_nt: TGTGCCAGCAGCGTCCAGGGCTCTGGGGCCAACGTCCTGACTTTC
v_call: TRBV9; d_call: NA; clone_size: NA; j_call: TRBJ2-7; cdr3_aa: CASSVDASDAYEQYF; cdr3_nt: TGTGCCAGCAGCGTAGACGCTAGCGACGCCTACGAGCAGTACTTC
v_call: TRBV23-1; d_call: TRBD2; clone_size: NA; j_call: TRBJ2-6; cdr3_aa: CASTPSGTGGSGANVLTF; cdr3_nt: TGCGCCAGCACCCCGTCAGGGACGGGGGGGTCTGGGGCCAACGTCCTGACTTTC
v_call: TRBV19; d_call: TRBD1; clone_size: once; j_call: TRBJ2-2; cdr3_aa: CATKRQGETGELFF; cdr3_nt: TGTGCCACCAAAAGACAGGGTGAAACCGGGGAGCTGTTTTTT
v_call: TRBV7-2; d_call: TRBD1; clone_size: NA; j_call: TRBJ1-2; cdr3_aa: CASSLDRVEGYTF; cdr3_nt: TGTGCCAGCAGTTTAGACAGGGTCGAGGGCTACACCTTC
v_call: TRBV5-1; d_call: TRBD1; clone_size: NA; j_call: TRBJ1-1; cdr3_aa: CASSPGQGVGNTEAFF; cdr3_nt: TGCGCCAGCAGCCCAGGACAGGGGGTAGGAAACACTGAAGCTTTCTTT
v_call: TRBV10-3; d_call: NA; clone_size: NA; j_call: TRBJ2-1; cdr3_aa: CAISEFRENEQFF; cdr3_nt: TGTGCCATCAGTGAGTTCCGGGAAAATGAGCAGTTCTTC
v_call: TRBV4-3; d_call: TRBD1; clone_size: few; j_call: TRBJ2-6; cdr3_aa: CASSRKADRAGANVLTF; cdr3_nt: TGCGCCAGCAGCCGCAAAGCAGACAGGGCTGGGGCCAACGTCCTGACTTTC
v_call: TRBV2; d_call: NA; clone_size: NA; j_call: TRBJ2-1; cdr3_aa: CASSEQPGATVTQFF; cdr3_nt: TGTGCCAGCAGTGAACAGCCGGGTGCAACGGTAACCCAGTTCTTC
v_call: TRBV5-6; d_call: NA; clone_size: NA; j_call: TRBJ2-1; cdr3_aa: CASSLGPNEQFF; cdr3_nt: TGTGCCAGCAGCTTGGGGCCCAATGAGCAGTTCTTC
v_call: TRBV7-9; d_call: TRBD1; clone_size: few; j_call: TRBJ1-2; cdr3_aa: CATPGTGSYGYTF; cdr3_nt: TGTGCCACCCCCGGGACAGGGTCCTATGGCTACACCTTC
v_call: TRBV19; d_call: NA; clone_size: NA; j_call: TRBJ1-5; cdr3_aa: CASSLMGRMYQPQHF; cdr3_nt: TGTGCCAGTAGCCTGATGGGCAGGATGTATCAGCCCCAGCATTTT
v_call: TRBV5-4; d_call: TRBD1; clone_size: NA; j_call: TRBJ1-2; cdr3_aa: CASSLSRTGYGYTF; cdr3_nt: TGTGCCAGCAGCTTGTCTAGGACAGGCTATGGCTACACCTTC
v_call: TRBV19; d_call: NA; clone_size: NA; j_call: TRBJ2-7; cdr3_aa: CASSIGNQRDEQYF; cdr3_nt: TGTGCCAGTAGTATAGGCAACCAACGGGACGAGCAGTACTTC
v_call: TRBV18; d_call: NA; clone_size: few; j_call: TRBJ1-2; cdr3_aa: CASSPPGGVGGYTF; cdr3_nt: TGTGCCAGCTCACCACCGGGCGGGGTCGGCGGCTACACCTTC
v_call: TRBV7-9; d_call: TRBD2; clone_size: NA; j_call: TRBJ2-3; cdr3_aa: CASSLGAGGVSTDTQYF; cdr3_nt: TGTGCCAGCAGCTTAGGAGCGGGGGGGGTTAGCACAGATACGCAGTATTTT
v_call: TRBV19; d_call: NA; clone_size: NA; j_call: TRBJ1-1; cdr3_aa: CASRGRVETEAFF; cdr3_nt: TGTGCCAGTAGGGGCAGGGTGGAAACTGAAGCTTTCTTT
v_call: TRBV9; d_call: TRBD1; clone_size: NA; j_call: TRBJ2-6; cdr3_aa: CASSARDSVSGANVLTF; cdr3_nt: TGTGCCAGCAGCGCCCGGGACAGCGTCTCTGGGGCCAACGTCCTGACTTTC
v_call: TRBV6-1; d_call: TRBD2; clone_size: NA; j_call: TRBJ2-1; cdr3_aa: CASSDPLSGSWADEQFF; cdr3_nt: TGTGCCAGCAGTGACCCCCTTAGCGGGAGCTGGGCGGATGAGCAGTTCTTC
v_call: TRBV4-2; d_call: NA; clone_size: NA; j_call: TRBJ2-3; cdr3_aa: CASSVGGTSTDTQYF; cdr3_nt: TGTGCCAGCAGCGTCGGCGGGACTAGCACAGATACGCAGTATTTT
v_call: TRBV25-1; d_call: NA; clone_size: NA; j_call: TRBJ1-5; cdr3_aa: CASSVAGAGNQPQHF; cdr3_nt: TGTGCCAGCAGTGTTGCGGGCGCCGGCAATCAGCCCCAGCATTTT
v_call: TRBV29-1; d_call: NA; clone_size: NA; j_call: TRBJ1-4; cdr3_aa: CSVTTTGGTNEKLFF; cdr3_nt: TGCAGCGTGACGACGACGGGGGGAACTAATGAAAAACTGTTTTTT
v_call: TRBV27; d_call: NA; clone_size: NA; j_call: TRBJ1-2; cdr3_aa: CASSFLPGGQDGYTF; cdr3_nt: TGTGCCAGCAGTTTCCTCCCCGGAGGTCAAGATGGCTACACCTTC
v_call: TRBV7-9; d_call: TRBD2; clone_size: few; j_call: TRBJ2-7; cdr3_aa: CASSSGTSGRSYEQYF; cdr3_nt: TGTGCCAGCAGCTCAGGGACTAGCGGGAGGTCTTACGAGCAGTACTTC
v_call: TRBV6-1; d_call: NA; clone_size: NA; j_call: TRBJ2-3; cdr3_aa: CASSSGIRTDTQYF; cdr3_nt: TGTGCCAGCAGTTCGGGGATCCGCACAGATACGCAGTATTTT
v_call: TRBV19; d_call: TRBD1; clone_size: few; j_call: TRBJ1-3; cdr3_aa: CASSLGTGVGNTIYF; cdr3_nt: TGTGCCAGTAGTCTTGGGACAGGGGTTGGAAACACCATATATTTT
v_call: TRBV25-1; d_call: TRBD1; clone_size: few; j_call: TRBJ2-5; cdr3_aa: CASRTGTGMSQYF; cdr3_nt: TGTGCCAGCAGAACTGGGACAGGGATGTCCCAGTACTTC
v_call: TRBV9; d_call: NA; clone_size: NA; j_call: TRBJ2-3; cdr3_aa: CASSVRGTSTDTQYF; cdr3_nt: TGTGCCAGCAGCGTCCGGGGGACCAGCACAGATACGCAGTATTTT
v_call: TRBV15; d_call: NA; clone_size: NA; j_call: TRBJ1-2; cdr3_aa: CATSLTGLGGGYTF; cdr3_nt: TGTGCCACCAGCTTAACAGGGTTAGGTGGTGGCTACACCTTC
v_call: TRBV25-1; d_call: TRBD1; clone_size: NA; j_call: TRBJ2-7; cdr3_aa: CASSRGGLNYEQYF; cdr3_nt: TGTGCCAGCTCCCGAGGGGGCCTTAACTACGAGCAGTACTTC
v_call: TRBV6-6; d_call: TRBD1; clone_size: NA; j_call: TRBJ1-1; cdr3_aa: CASSPYRGLVTEAFF; cdr3_nt: TGTGCCAGCAGTCCCTACAGGGGCTTGGTCACTGAAGCTTTCTTT
v_call: TRBV7-8; d_call: TRBD1; clone_size: few; j_call: TRBJ2-7; cdr3_aa: CASSLVGVGGQVYEQYF; cdr3_nt: TGTGCCAGCAGCTTAGTCGGTGTGGGGGGACAGGTCTACGAGCAGTACTTC
v_call: TRBV19; d_call: TRBD1; clone_size: few; j_call: TRBJ1-2; cdr3_aa: CASSIDPTGFYYTF; cdr3_nt: TGTGCCAGTAGTATAGATCCGACAGGGTTTTACTACACCTTC
v_call: TRBV5-1; d_call: NA; clone_size: NA; j_call: TRBJ1-2; cdr3_aa: CASSLAGEYGYTF; cdr3_nt: TGCGCCAGCAGCTTGGCAGGGGAGTATGGCTACACCTTC
v_call: TRBV2; d_call: NA; clone_size: NA; j_call: TRBJ2-3; cdr3_aa: CASSTQSGTQYF; cdr3_nt: TGTGCCAGCAGCACGCAGTCGGGTACGCAGTATTTT
v_call: TRBV5-1; d_call: NA; clone_size: NA; j_call: TRBJ2-2; cdr3_aa: CASSFGGGELFF; cdr3_nt: TGCGCCAGCAGCTTCGGAGGAGGGGAGCTGTTTTTT
v_call: TRBV27; d_call: NA; clone_size: NA; j_call: TRBJ1-1; cdr3_aa: CASSLSLGRNTEAFF; cdr3_nt: TGTGCCAGCAGTTTATCCTTAGGGAGAAACACTGAAGCTTTCTTT
v_call: TRBV30; d_call: NA; clone_size: NA; j_call: TRBJ2-5; cdr3_aa: CAWSHQRLETQYF; cdr3_nt: TGTGCCTGGAGTCATCAGAGGTTAGAGACCCAGTACTTC
v_call: TRBV5-1; d_call: TRBD1; clone_size: NA; j_call: TRBJ2-7; cdr3_aa: CASSLDRGLDEQYF; cdr3_nt: TGCGCCAGCAGCTTGGACAGGGGGCTCGACGAGCAGTACTTC
v_call: TRBV6-1; d_call: TRBD1; clone_size: NA; j_call: TRBJ2-7; cdr3_aa: CASSPSGGIYEQYF; cdr3_nt: TGTGCCAGCAGTCCCTCAGGGGGCATATACGAGCAGTACTTC
v_call: TRBV10-2; d_call: TRBD2; clone_size: NA; j_call: TRBJ2-2; cdr3_aa: CASRGLAGGDTGELFF; cdr3_nt: TGCGCCAGCAGGGGACTAGCGGGAGGGGACACCGGGGAGCTGTTTTTT
v_call: TRBV13; d_call: TRBD1; clone_size: NA; j_call: TRBJ2-5; cdr3_aa: CASSARQGTETQYF; cdr3_nt: TGTGCCAGCAGCGCCCGACAGGGGACAGAGACCCAGTACTTC
v_call: TRBV11-3; d_call: NA; clone_size: NA; j_call: TRBJ2-5; cdr3_aa: CASSDSIHDVETQYF; cdr3_nt: TGTGCCAGCAGCGATAGCATTCACGACGTTGAGACCCAGTACTTC
v_call: TRBV30; d_call: NA; clone_size: NA; j_call: TRBJ2-3; cdr3_aa: CAWRSRGAITDTQYF; cdr3_nt: TGTGCCTGGAGAAGCAGGGGGGCTATCACAGATACGCAGTATTTT
v_call: TRBV6-1; d_call: TRBD1; clone_size: NA; j_call: TRBJ2-1; cdr3_aa: CASGGGTGGYNEQFF; cdr3_nt: TGTGCCAGCGGGGGGGGGACAGGGGGCTACAATGAGCAGTTCTTC
v_call: TRBV28; d_call: NA; clone_size: once; j_call: TRBJ2-3; cdr3_aa: CASSGTPPGAGGDTQYF; cdr3_nt: TGTGCCAGCAGCGGAACTCCCCCGGGGGCAGGGGGAGATACGCAGTATTTT